This paragraph covers one TCR beta chain sequence. The antigen is not known. The protocol was immunoSEQ multiplex PCR, while the TCRdb copy is restricted to in-frame clones and leaves out a portion. This table has about 140,000 clones, 80% to 95% appearing once. Trimming shortened V by 4 bases and J by 0 bases, and 10 bases separated the two germline ends. The CDR3 is 14 residues long. Germline assignment: CDR1 LGHDT and CDR2 YNNKEL (reference sequence). Whether given at about 4 or about 12 weeks, second doses were pooled. This sample was included in a study of T cell responses to AZD1222 COVID-19 vaccine. Study outcomes and limitations: Along spike, vaccine-associated CD4 TCRs were found throughout, with dominance at 160-218 and 743-854. Clonal diversity was possibly underestimated; the donors were predominantly white British and more often female.

The chain links TRBV3-1 (or the pseudogene TRBV3-2) to TRBJ2-7; possibly TRBD2 for D (6 bases). The receptor was derived from an adult who received the AZD1222 COVID-19 vaccine. The sample consisted of peripheral blood, taken 28 days after the second AZD1222 dose. The CDR3 here is CASSRTGSSYEQYF. The DNA for the CDR3 is TGTGCCAGCAGCCGCACCGGGAGCTCCTACGAGCAGTACTTC.